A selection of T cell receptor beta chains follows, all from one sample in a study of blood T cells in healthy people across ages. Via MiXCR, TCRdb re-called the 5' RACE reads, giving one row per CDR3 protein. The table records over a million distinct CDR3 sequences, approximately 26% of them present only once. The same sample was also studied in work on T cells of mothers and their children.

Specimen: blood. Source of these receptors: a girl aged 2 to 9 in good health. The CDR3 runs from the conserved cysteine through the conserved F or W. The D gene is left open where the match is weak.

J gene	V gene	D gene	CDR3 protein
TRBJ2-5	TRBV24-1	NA	CATRPSGKETQYF
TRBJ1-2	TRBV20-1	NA	CSAGDGPTENYGYTF
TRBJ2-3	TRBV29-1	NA	CSVEVGPDTQYF
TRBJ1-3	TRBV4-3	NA	CASSQEGTSGNTIYF
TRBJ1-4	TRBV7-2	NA	CASSSNRGEEKLFF
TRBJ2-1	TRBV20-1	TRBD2	CSATPASGINEQFF
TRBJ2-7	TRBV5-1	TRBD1	CASSLGQGGREQYF
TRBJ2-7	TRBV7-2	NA	CASSLRSGNSFYEQYF
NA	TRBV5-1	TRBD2	CASSPSFVGGKYNEQFF
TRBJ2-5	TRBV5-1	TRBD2	CASSPEPGLAGQETQYF
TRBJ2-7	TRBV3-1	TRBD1	CASSRDRSSYEQYF
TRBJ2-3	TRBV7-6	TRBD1	CASSRTGVEDTQYF
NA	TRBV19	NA	CASGRGTETQYF
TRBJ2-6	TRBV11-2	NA	CASSPSRVSGANVLTF
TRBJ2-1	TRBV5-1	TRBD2	CASTGTSGPSGVNEQFF
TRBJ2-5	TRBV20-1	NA	CSASESTSKETQYF
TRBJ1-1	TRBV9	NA	CASSVAALDTEAFF
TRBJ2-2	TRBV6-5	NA	CASNDPGAGELFF
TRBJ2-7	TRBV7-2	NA	CASSTSGANYEQYF
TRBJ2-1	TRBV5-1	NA	CASSLDFLGDSEQFF
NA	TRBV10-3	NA	CAISELGTAVDEQFF
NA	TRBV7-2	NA	CASSLEVGWPETQYF
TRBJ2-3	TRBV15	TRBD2	CATRGREGDTQYF
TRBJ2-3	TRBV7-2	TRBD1	CASSLRGDRGADTQYF
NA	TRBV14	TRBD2	CASSQVQAGWQETQYF
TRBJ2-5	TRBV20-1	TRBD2	CSARVGGRAWKETQYF
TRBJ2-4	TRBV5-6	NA	CASSLDRRNIQYF
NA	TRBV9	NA	CASSPGGGLRGNEQFF
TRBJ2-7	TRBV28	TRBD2	CATKSGLAGLTYEQYF
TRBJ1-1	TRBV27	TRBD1	CASSIWGQAEAFF
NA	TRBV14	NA	CASSYWLATENTQHF
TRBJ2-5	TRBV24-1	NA	CATSDLGTQYF
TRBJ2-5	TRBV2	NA	CASTRDVQETQYF
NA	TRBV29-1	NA	CSVYGTYEQYF
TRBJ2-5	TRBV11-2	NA	CASRKLAEYQETQYF
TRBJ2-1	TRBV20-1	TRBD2	CSARDRLAGTVWYNEQFF
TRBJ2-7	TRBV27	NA	CASSDTGLTYEQYF
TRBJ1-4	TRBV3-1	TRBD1	CASSQGTGSYEKLFF
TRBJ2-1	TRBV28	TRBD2	CASSPRGSGRAKEQFF
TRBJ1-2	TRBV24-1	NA	CATSEGRTYGYTF
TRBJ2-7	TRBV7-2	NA	CASSLVWTAYEQYF
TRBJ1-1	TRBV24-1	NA	CATSDALCTEAFF
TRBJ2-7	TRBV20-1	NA	CSARLGGSYEQYF
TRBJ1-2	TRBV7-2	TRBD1	CASSLGQGGNYGYTF
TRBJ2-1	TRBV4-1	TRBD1	CASSLQTGDEQFF
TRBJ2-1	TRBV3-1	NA	CASSQTMMGTFGEQFF
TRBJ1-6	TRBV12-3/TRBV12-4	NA	CASSSPGPLSSPLHF
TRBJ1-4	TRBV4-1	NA	CASSQGFLGEKLFF
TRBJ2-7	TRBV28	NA	CATRRPSPSYEQYF
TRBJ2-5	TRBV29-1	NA	CSLVDGYQETQYF
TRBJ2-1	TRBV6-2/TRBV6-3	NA	CASSLQVYEQFF
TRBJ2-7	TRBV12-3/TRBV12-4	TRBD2	CASSHWGAGNYEQYF
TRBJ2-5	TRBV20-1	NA	CSARGRDPQETQYF
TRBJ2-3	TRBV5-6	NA	CASRGGTSIQYF
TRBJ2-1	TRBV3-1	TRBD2	CASSQGSGGVRNEQFF